The 30 T cell receptor delta chains presented below share a single source sample, sequenced in a study of γδ T cells in repeated Plasmodium falciparum infection. TCRdb reanalysed the multiplex PCR reads via CATT. The sample has roughly 93,000 delta-chain clones, more than 0.85% seen once; the top ten hold 9.6%. Flow sorting of PBMC yielded separate Vgamma9/Vdelta2+ and Vdelta2-negative gammadelta T cell populations for bulk repertoire analysis. Sequenced: gamma-delta T cells from blood. The receptors originated from a pool of human donors (malaria-infected and uninfected, not separated).

This clone turned up a few times. This likely stems from a read error, as it lies one base from a far larger clone. Other DNA sequences in this sample translate to the same CDR3. The rearrangement joins TRDV1 to TRDJ1, with TRDD3 matching over 12 bases. The CDR3 extends over 19 amino acids. The germline V gene encodes CDR1 TSWWSYY and CDR2 QGS. The CDR3 DNA is TGTGCTCTAGGGGAATTACCGAGCTTCCTCTGGGGGATACGCCCTAAACTCATCTTT. Residues: CALGELPSFLWGIRPKLIF.

This clone is medium-sized within its sample. Distinct nucleotide sequences in the sample also encode this CDR3. The V call is TRDV2, the J call TRDJ1, with 7 bases aligning to TRDD3. Germline assignment: CDR1 GEAIGNYY and CDR2 EKD. The CDR3 totals 19 residues. Trimming cost V 0 bases and J 0 bases; bases outside gene matches: 15. CDR3 sequence: CACDTVGSVVGDHTDKLIF. As DNA, the CDR3 is TGTGCCTGTGACACCGTGGGCAGTGTGGTGGGGGACCACACCGATAAACTCATCTTT.

With respect to this clone: The protein held in TCRdb is that of a much larger clone and does not match this DNA's translation at residue 11, likely because of a read error; the protein shown is translated from the DNA. The V gene is TRDV2, the J gene TRDJ1; 8 bases agree with TRDD3. This CDR3 contains 18 residues. Unmatched junction bases numbered 11, after V lost 0 bases and J lost 0 bases. Germline values: CDR1 GEAIGNYY, CDR2 EKD. CDR3 coding DNA: TGTGCCTGTGACACCATCCTGGGGGACCCCTGGTACACCGATAAACTCATCTTT. Protein: CACDTILGDPWYTDKLIF.

This clone was found many times. The DNA for the CDR3 is TGTGCCTGTGACACGCTGGGGGAAGGGGCCACCGATAAACTCATCTTT. This codes for CACDTLGEGATDKLIF. The genes are TRDV2 and TRDJ1, with 8 bases fitting TRDD3. The CDR3 extends over 16 amino acids. Germline CDR1 is GEAIGNYY and CDR2 is EKD. With V trimmed by 1 base and J by 1 base, 7 bases remained unmatched.

This clone appeared many times. The TCRdb protein, from a much larger clone, departs from this DNA's translation at residue 3, likely by read error; the protein shown derives from the DNA. V and J are TRDV1 and TRDJ1; 12 nucleotides agree with TRDD3. The germline V gene encodes CDR1 TSWWSYY and CDR2 QGS. The CDR3 extends over 18 amino acids. The chain's CDR3 is CAPGESEFWGIRGDKLIF. CDR3 in DNA: TGTGCTCCTGGGGAATCTGAGTTCTGGGGGATACGAGGCGATAAACTCATCTTT.

This clone has only a few counts. A far larger clone is off by one base, so a read error is likely. This sample includes further DNA sequences coding for the same CDR3. This chain joins TRDV1 and TRDJ1, with TRDD3 matching 9 bases. The J gene, left out of TCRdb, was set here by checking the DNA against germline. The length of the CDR3 is 19 residues. Germline CDR1 and CDR2: TSWWSYY and QGS. V lost 1 base, J lost 2 bases, and 14 bases stayed unmatched. CDR3 sequence reads: CALGERAYLGDGGTDKLIF. The CDR3 DNA sequence: TGTGCTCTTGGGGAACGGGCCTACCTGGGGGATGGGGGAACCGATAAACTCATCTTT.

As concerns this clone: A far larger clone is one base from this, pointing to a likely read error. The rearrangement uses TRDV2 and TRDJ1, with D perhaps TRDD3 (5 bases). No J gene was available from TCRdb, and it was assigned here by a germline match of the DNA. This CDR3 region has 16 residues. Trimming took 3 bases from V and 3 from J, leaving 19 bases between them. CDR1 and CDR2 from the germline V gene are GEAIGNYY and EKD. The CDR3 nucleotides are TGTGCCTGTGACCCAGTGGGGCTCGGGGTCCCCGATAAACTCATCTTT. The encoded protein is CACDPVGLGVPDKLIF.

As to this clone: A far more abundant clone sits one base away, making this likely a read error. Distinct nucleotide sequences in the sample also encode this CDR3. V and J are TRDV2 and TRDJ1; 12 bases line up with TRDD3. TCRdb records no J gene; here it was assigned by comparing the DNA to germline. Germline-derived CDR1 and CDR2 are GEAIGNYY and EKD. V gave up 0 bases and J gave up 0 bases; unmatched junction bases: 13. CDR3 length: 20 amino acids. In DNA, the CDR3 is TGTGCCTGTGACACCGTCCAACTGCTGGGGGATACGGGGTACACCGATAAACTCATCTTT. It is translated as CACDTVQLLGDTGYTDKLIF.

This clone showed up just a few times. The protein TCRdb lists belongs to a much larger clone and differs from this DNA's translation at residue 21, which points to a read error; the protein shown is made from the DNA. DNA for the CDR3: TGTGCTCTTGGGGAACCAACCTTCCTAATCTCTTTTAATGATGGGGGATTCCGGTACACCAATAAACTCATCTTT. Translating it yields CALGEPTFLISFNDGGFRYTNKLIF. The chain recombines TRDV1 with TRDJ1, with D possibly being TRDD2 or TRDD3 (8 bases each). TCRdb is silent on the J gene; assignment here came from matching the DNA to germline. Germline CDR1 TSWWSYY, CDR2 QGS. This CDR3 contains 25 residues.

Comment on this clone: This DNA's translation differs at residue 4 from TCRdb's protein, which comes from a much larger clone; a read error is likely, and the protein shown is translated from the DNA. This sequence joins TRDV2 and TRDJ1, with D tentatively TRDD3 (6 bases). TCRdb supplies no J gene; here it was assigned by aligning the nucleotide sequence to germline. Germline CDR1 is GEAIGNYY and CDR2 is EKD. CDR3 length: 16 amino acids. For the CDR3, the DNA is TGTGCCTGTGGCACCGTGGGGATGCTAGGCACCGATAAACTCATCTTT. Amino acids: CACGTVGMLGTDKLIF.

This clone has ten or more counts. Translating this DNA gives a protein that differs at residue 16 from the TCRdb one, which belongs to a much larger clone; a read error is likely, and the protein shown is this translation. The rearrangement uses TRAV38-2/DV8 and TRDJ1, with 9 positions matching TRDD2. CDR3 length: 20 residues. The germline CDR1 and CDR2 sequences are TSESDYY and QEAYKQQN. The CDR3 nucleotides read TGTGCTTATTTACCTTCCTACAAGGGAATAAATATTGTCTACACCGGTAAACTCATCTTT. Encoded protein: CAYLPSYKGINIVYTGKLIF.

Concerning this clone itself: With a far larger clone one base away, a read error is the likely cause. Within the sample, other DNA sequences also encode this same CDR3. The chain carries TRDV1 and TRDJ1; D tentatively fits TRDD2 or TRDD3 (5 bases each). The J gene, absent from TCRdb, was called here by matching the DNA to germline. Germline V gene data show CDR1 as TSWWSYY and CDR2 as QGS. The CDR3 consists of 16 residues. CDR3 protein: CALGDRITVPTDKLIF. The CDR3 region has the DNA TGTGCCCTTGGGGACCGGATAACCGTTCCTACCGATAAACTCATCTTT.

A remark on this clone: A read error likely explains this, since a far larger clone differs by one base. The same CDR3 arises from other DNA sequences in this sample as well. The gene calls are TRDV2 and TRDJ1; 7 bases align to TRDD3. Germline matching of the DNA provided the J gene here, since TCRdb leaves it blank. Germline V gene lookup returns CDR1 GEAIGNYY and CDR2 EKD. The CDR3 has 20 residues. V dropped 0 bases and J dropped 1; count of bases not matched to a gene: 19. DNA of the CDR3: TGTGCCTGTGACACCCCGTCTGGGTCTGGGGGGCCTGGCTTCACCGATAAACTCATCTTT. Amino acids: CACDTPSGSGGPGFTDKLIF.

This clone was seen at least ten times. TCRdb pairs this DNA with a much larger clone's protein that differs at residue 4, likely a read error; the protein shown was translated from the DNA. The genes are TRDV2 and TRDJ1; perhaps TRDD3 as D (6 bases). The J gene was missing in TCRdb and was found by matching the end of the DNA to germline. The germline V gene encodes CDR1 GEAIGNYY and CDR2 EKD. The CDR3 runs 18 residues. CDR3 DNA: TGTGCCTGTAACACCGTGGTGGGGATCATGAGTTACACCGATAAACTCATCTTT. It codes for CACNTVVGIMSYTDKLIF.

This clone was counted between two and nine times. This likely came from a read error, as a far larger clone is one base away. Other nucleotide sequences in the sample specify the same CDR3. The chain recombines TRDV2 with TRDJ1, with 10 bases matching TRDD3. TCRdb carries no J gene annotation; the J gene was assigned here by matching the DNA with germline. With V trimmed by 0 bases and J by 0 bases, 21 bases remained unmatched. The CDR3 runs 22 residues. The germline V gene encodes CDR1 GEAIGNYY and CDR2 EKD. The DNA for the CDR3 is TGTGCCTGTGACACCGGGAGTCTGTATCGACTGGGGGATTTGGAATACACCGATAAACTCATCTTT. Protein product: CACDTGSLYRLGDLEYTDKLIF.

This clone was seen repeatedly, ten times or more. It is likely a read error: a sequence one base away is far more abundant. Other DNA sequences in the same sample also yield this CDR3. V and J are TRDV2 and TRDJ1; 7 bases map to TRDD3. The CDR3 extends over 16 amino acids. In germline, CDR1 is GEAIGNYY, CDR2 EKD. The CDR3 sequence: CACDTVSAGYSDKLIF. In nucleotides, the CDR3 is TGTGCCTGTGACACAGTTTCGGCGGGATACTCCGACAAACTCATCTTT.

This clone was seen only a few times. The mismatch at residue 17 between this DNA's translation and the TCRdb protein of a much larger clone likely reflects a read error; the protein shown is translated from the DNA. This sequence joins TRDV1 and TRDJ4; weak D call: TRDD2 (7 bases). The J gene comes from matching the DNA to germline here; TCRdb lacks it. Deletions cut 3 bases from V and 2 bases from J, with 55 bases between. The CDR3 loop spans 28 amino acids. Looked up from germline, CDR1 is TSWWSYY and CDR2 is QGS. CDR3 loop: CALGDTLRGLPVPGWGVRRDSPERPLIF. In DNA, the CDR3 is TGTGCTCTTGGGGACACTTTGAGGGGCCTTCCTGTACCTGGATGGGGGGTACGCCGAGATTCCCCCGAGAGACCCCTGATCTTT.

This clone was observed a handful of times. This likely traces to a read error, being one base from a far larger clone. The sample contains more than one DNA sequence encoding this CDR3. The CDR3 spells CACDTGGDYRYTDKLIF. The CDR3 DNA sequence: TGTGCCTGTGACACTGGAGGGGATTACCGGTACACCGATAAACTCATCTTT. The V call is TRDV2, the J call TRDJ1, with D tentatively TRDD3 (6 bases). The J gene, absent from TCRdb, was called here by matching the DNA to germline. V lost 1 base and J lost 0, with 17 bases in between. The CDR3 is 17 residues long. CDR1 and CDR2 from the germline V gene are GEAIGNYY and EKD.

Regarding this clone: One base separates it from a far larger clone, so it is likely a read error. This sample includes further DNA sequences coding for the same CDR3. This chain joins TRDV1 and TRDJ1; D perhaps matches TRDD2 (6 bases). The CDR3 spans 19 residues. Germline V gives CDR1 TSWWSYY, CDR2 QGS. CDR3 sequence: CALGEPCPSRPLYTDKLIF. CDR3 DNA: TGTGCTCTTGGGGAACCCTGCCCTTCCCGCCCCTTGTACACCGATAAGCTCATCTTT.

A note on this clone: A far larger clone differs by one base, so this is likely a read error. This chain joins TRDV2 and TRDJ1; the match to TRDD3 covers 7 bases. Here the J gene came from matching the DNA to germline, since TCRdb omits it. V gave up 1 base and J gave up 4 bases; unmatched junction bases: 14. The CDR3 consists of 17 residues. Per germline, CDR1 GEAIGNYY and CDR2 EKD. CDR3 sequence: CACDTGDWGKPYDKLIF. CDR3 in DNA: TGTGCCTGTGACACGGGGGACTGGGGAAAACCGTACGATAAACTCATCTTT.

This clone has just a few counts. TCRdb assigns this DNA the protein of a much larger clone, which departs from its translation at residue 7; this likely reflects a read error, and the protein shown comes from translating the DNA. The chain employs TRDV2 and TRDJ1; 12 bases are a match to TRDD3. Per germline, CDR1 GEAIGNYY and CDR2 EKD. The CDR3 has 18 amino acids. CDR3 coding DNA: TGTGCCTGTGATCTAATTGCTGGGGGATACGCGGGGACCGATAAACTCATCTTC. It encodes CACDLIAGGYAGTDKLIF.

On this clone: It differs at one base from a far larger clone, so likely a read error. The same CDR3 arises from other DNA sequences in this sample as well. The V gene is TRDV2, the J gene TRDJ2; 11 bases match TRDD3. Here the J gene was assigned by germline matching of the DNA, as TCRdb has none. The germline V gene encodes CDR1 GEAIGNYY and CDR2 EKD. This CDR3 is 22 amino acids long. Written as DNA, the CDR3 is TGTGCCTGTGACGCCTTGGGTCCACAAGGTTTGGGGGATACGTCCCTAACAGCTCAACTCTTCTTT. Amino acids: CACDALGPQGLGDTSLTAQLFF.

A word on this clone: TCRdb's entry gives the protein of a much larger clone, which mismatches this DNA's translation at residues 4 and 7, likely from a read error; the protein reported here is translated from the DNA. The rearrangement joins TRDV2 to TRDJ1; TRDD3 matches at 7 bases. Germline assignment: CDR1 GEAIGNYY and CDR2 EKD. With V trimmed by 5 bases and J by 0 bases, 17 bases remained unmatched. The CDR3 consists of 18 residues. This CDR3 is CACGPLATGVGYTDKLIF. CDR3 sequence (DNA): TGTGCCTGTGGGCCCCTCGCTACTGGGGTCGGGTACACCGATAAACTCATCTTT.

This clone appeared a few times. The amino acid sequence in TCRdb belongs to a much larger clone and departs from this DNA's translation at residue 7, likely a sequencing read error; the sequence shown is translated from the DNA. V and J are TRDV1 and TRDJ1; 8 bases are a match to TRDD3. The J segment lost 3 bases and the V segment lost 2 bases, leaving 26 bases of the junction unmatched. The germline V gene encodes CDR1 TSWWSYY and CDR2 QGS. The CDR3 has 22 amino acids. The CDR3 nucleotides are TGTGCTCTTGGGGAATTAGTGAGTAATTTCTTCCGGGGATACTCCGGCGCCGATAAACTCATCTTT. It specifies CALGELVSNFFRGYSGADKLIF.

A note on this clone: This DNA's translation differs at residue 6 from TCRdb's protein, which comes from a much larger clone; a read error is likely, and the protein shown is translated from the DNA. This chain connects TRDV2 to TRDJ1; TRDD3 matches 7 bases. The J gene was missing in TCRdb and was found by matching the end of the DNA to germline. CDR3 length: 18 residues. Germline V gene data show CDR1 as GEAIGNYY and CDR2 as EKD. V shed 4 bases and J 3 bases; nucleotides not matched to a gene: 19. The CDR3 nucleotides are TGTGCCTGTGATGGGTCTAAGAACGAATACTGGGGAGCCGATAAACTCATCTTT. This translates into CACDGSKNEYWGADKLIF.

In this sample, this clone turned up a few times. This DNA translates differently at residue 11 from the TCRdb protein, which is that of a much larger clone; a read error is likely, and the protein shown is the DNA's own translation. This CDR3 is CALGDPSPFGGGYTDKLIF. For the CDR3, the DNA is TGTGCTCTTGGGGACCCAAGTCCCTTCGGGGGGGGGTACACCGATAAACTCATCTTT. The gene calls are TRDV1 and TRDJ1; D is perhaps TRDD2 or TRDD3 (5 bases each). In the absence of a J gene in TCRdb, the DNA was matched to germline to assign it here. V was cut by 3 bases and J by 0 bases, with 23 bases left in between. This CDR3 has 19 residues. Germline loops: CDR1 TSWWSYY, CDR2 QGS.

Concerning this clone: A far larger clone is only one base removed, so a read error is likely. Different DNA sequences within this sample yield the same CDR3. The J gene went uncalled, whereas the V gene is TRDV2; the D call TRDD3 from the table was never checked on the DNA. CDR1 GEAIGNYY and CDR2 EKD come from the germline V gene. This CDR3 comprises 18 residues. CDR3 amino acids: CACDTVVPGGSITDKLIF. The DNA of the CDR3 is TGTGCCTGTGACACCGTTGTACCTGGGGGATCCATCACCGATAAACTCATATTT.

Concerning this clone itself: TCRdb records a much larger clone's protein for this DNA, with a difference at residue 13 that likely arises from a read error; the protein given is the translation of the DNA. V is TRDV2 and J is TRDJ1; D perhaps matches TRDD3 (6 bases). Since TCRdb gives no J gene, matching the DNA to germline was used here to assign it. The CDR3 loop spans 16 amino acids. The germline V gene encodes CDR1 GEAIGNYY and CDR2 EKD. In DNA form, the CDR3 reads TGTGCCTGTGACCCCCTCGGCGGGGGGGGGGACGATATACTCATCTTT. Its translation is CACDPLGGGGDDILIF.

Worth noting for this clone: This DNA's translation and the protein TCRdb lists, from a much larger clone, do not match at residues 3 and 6, likely due to a read error; the protein shown is translated from the DNA. This chain joins TRAV36/DV7 and TRDJ1; 10 nucleotides agree with TRDD3. The CDR3 spans 16 residues. Trimming at V came to 7 bases and at J to 0 bases, leaving 12 bases not matched to a gene. Germline V gives CDR1 VTNFRS, CDR2 LTSSGIE (reference sequence). CDR3 in amino acids: CAMSNAGGYYTDKLIF. Written as DNA, the CDR3 is TGTGCTATGTCCAATGCTGGGGGATATTACACCGATAAACTCATCTTT. The complete variable domain, with remaining parts taken from reference TRAV36/DV7 and TRDJ1, reads EDKVVQSPLSLVVHEGDTVTLNCSYEVTNFRSLLWYKQEKKAPTFLFMLTSSGIEKKSGRLSSILDKKELSSILNITATQTGDSAIYLCAMSNAGGYYTDKLIFGKGTRVTVEP.

In its sample, this clone was seen many times. The chain links TRDV1 to TRDJ1, with 7 bases lining up with TRDD2. The germline CDR1 and CDR2 sequences are TSWWSYY and QGS. The J segment lost 8 bases and the V segment lost 2 bases, leaving 35 bases of the junction unmatched. The CDR3 contains 23 residues. CDR3 coding DNA: TGTGCTCTTGGGGAAGCCCCCCCGTTTCCTACACGATCCTTTTACTTCGATAGGAGCAAACTCATCTTT. Translation gives CALGEAPPFPTRSFYFDRSKLIF.